A single sample gave rise to the 2 T cell receptor beta chains below, sequenced in a study of blood T cell repertoires in COVID-19 (dated by TCRdb to the early 2020s). The library was prepared using the immunoSEQ multiplex PCR assay. Sourced from immuneACCESS, this table was stored by TCRdb with only in-frame sequences that have V and J called. A share of the clones is absent; for the studies checked, an unresolved V gene accounts for under half, and the remainder has no known explanation. The table for this sample lists about 91,000 clones; approximately 90% of them were counted only once. Approximately 4.8% of the sample belongs to the ten largest clones. Material for sequencing was peripheral blood. These TCRs come from a woman older than 75 with active COVID-19.

The chain carries TRBV28 and TRBJ1-2; D gene ambiguous. CDR1 and CDR2 from the germline V gene are MDHEN and SYDVKM. The CDR3 loop spans 16 amino acids. With 4 bases removed from V and 7 bases from J, the gap between germline ends came to 22 bases. The CDR3 coding sequence is TGTGCCAGCAGTTCGCGGTCAGTGTCCGGGAGTCCTGGCTACACCTTC. Amino acids: CASSSRSVSGSPGYTF.

The chain is built from TRBV10-3 and TRBJ2-3; D might be TRBD1 (6 bases). Germline CDR1 ENHRY, CDR2 SYGVKD. This CDR3 has 12 amino acids. Trimming left V 4 bases short and J 5 bases short, with 7 bases between. CDR3 sequence reads: CAISGGGDTQYF. DNA of the CDR3: TGTGCCATCAGTGGAGGGGGAGATACGCAGTATTTT.